This is a list of T cell receptor beta chains from one sample in a study of cytomegalovirus exposure and HLA in healthy donors. Assay: immunoSEQ multiplex PCR; the TCRdb copy retains only in-frame clones and omits some. In the table there are approximately 220,000 clones, under 80% of which are singletons. The sequenced material came from PBMCs. These receptors were taken from a woman in her 30s in good health and CMV-seronegative. The CDR3 runs from the conserved cysteine through the conserved F or W. The order of the fields is D gene, clone size, V gene, J gene, CDR3 DNA, CDR3 protein. The D gene is left open where the match is weak. Some rows mark clone size as missing; the rest say once, few, many or name a class of expanded clone.

NA,NA,TRBV30,TRBJ1-1,TGTGCCTGGAGAAACAGGTCCAACACTGAAGCTTTCTTT,CAWRNRSNTEAFF
NA,NA,TRBV25-1,TRBJ1-1,TGTGCCAGCAGCGCTGTTGACAGGCGGGTCGAAGCTTTCTTT,CASSAVDRRVEAFF
TRBD2,once,TRBV27,TRBJ2-1,TGTGCCAGCAGTTTTGCTAGCGGGAGAGTTAGATCCTACAATGAGCAGTTCTTC,CASSFASGRVRSYNEQFF
NA,NA,TRBV7-7,TRBJ2-2,TGTGCTAGCAGCTCCCGACTGGACACCGGGGAGCTGTTTTTT,CASSSRLDTGELFF
NA,NA,TRBV6-1,TRBJ2-7,TGTGCCAGCAGTGAGCAGGGTACCTCCTACGAGCAGTACTTC,CASSEQGTSYEQYF
TRBD1,NA,TRBV6-6,TRBJ1-1,TGTGCCAGCAGTTACCCAACAGGGGGCGTCGTTGAAGCTTTCTTT,CASSYPTGGVVEAFF
NA,few,TRBV6-6,TRBJ2-1,TGTGCCAGCAGCGCCGGGACTTTCAGTGAGCAGTTCTTC,CASSAGTFSEQFF
TRBD1,NA,TRBV10-2,TRBJ1-1,TGCGCCAGCAGCCTAGAAGACAGGGGAGGAACTGAAGCTTTCTTT,CASSLEDRGGTEAFF
NA,NA,TRBV9,TRBJ1-1,TGTGCCAGCAGCGTAGTTCCGGGGGAGAACACTGAAGCTTTCTTT,CASSVVPGENTEAFF
NA,NA,TRBV15,TRBJ2-3,TGTGCCACCCGGTCCGGACACTCCACAGATACGCAGTATTTT,CATRSGHSTDTQYF
TRBD2,NA,TRBV5-1,TRBJ2-3,TGCGCCAGCACCGTCGGGGGGGCGGGACGCACAGATACGCAGTATTTT,CASTVGGAGRTDTQYF
NA,NA,TRBV13,TRBJ2-7,TGTGCCAGCAGCTCCGAGACAGCCTACGAGCAGTACTTC,CASSSETAYEQYF
TRBD1,NA,TRBV2,TRBJ1-1,TGTGCCAGCAGTGACCAGACAGGGTGCTGCAGGGACACTGAAGCTTTCTTT,CASSDQTGCCRDTEAFF
NA,NA,TRBV18,TRBJ1-3,TGTGCCAGCTCACCACCGGTAGCCCATCGGGACACCATATATTTT,CASSPPVAHRDTIYF
TRBD1,NA,TRBV18,TRBJ1-1,TGTGCCAGCTCAAAGAACAGGGGGGGCCTGGGGAACACTGAAGCTTTCTTT,CASSKNRGGLGNTEAFF
NA,NA,TRBV30,TRBJ2-5,TGTGCCTGGAGTGTAATCCCGGGGAAGGAGACCCAGTACTTC,CAWSVIPGKETQYF
TRBD1,NA,TRBV4-1,TRBJ2-7,TGCGCCAGCAGCCAAGCTCGTCTGCCGGGACAGGGGAACTACTACGAGCAGTACTTC,CASSQARLPGQGNYYEQYF
TRBD1,NA,TRBV6-5,TRBJ2-3,TGTGCCAGCAAGACAGGGGTCACAGATACGCAGTATTTT,CASKTGVTDTQYF
NA,NA,TRBV18,TRBJ1-2,TGTGCCAGCTCGACTAACCCCGTTCCTAACTATGGCTACACCTTC,CASSTNPVPNYGYTF
NA,few,TRBV5-8,TRBJ1-1,TGTGCCAGCAGCCTCACAGGTGATACCCCCTCTGCTTTCTTT,CASSLTGDTPSAFF
TRBD2,once,TRBV6-5,TRBJ2-3,TGTGCCAGCAGCCGTGGGGGGGCAGATACGCAGTATTTT,CASSRGGADTQYF
TRBD1,NA,TRBV18,TRBJ2-6,TGTGCCATCTCACCGGTTGGGACAGGGGGTGCTGGGGCCAACGTCCTGACTTTC,CAISPVGTGGAGANVLTF
TRBD1,few,TRBV5-8,TRBJ1-1,TGTGCCAGCAGTTTAAGGGGGCAAGGGGGGAACACTGAAGCTTTCTTT,CASSLRGQGGNTEAFF
TRBD2,NA,TRBV29-1,TRBJ2-3,TGCAGCGTTGAAGTTAGCGGGGTGGGCACAGATACGCAGTATTTT,CSVEVSGVGTDTQYF
TRBD2,NA,TRBV7-9,TRBJ2-3,TGTGCCAGCAGTGAGGGGACTAGCATGTTGACAGATACGCAGTATTTT,CASSEGTSMLTDTQYF
NA,NA,TRBV5-1,TRBJ1-1,TGCGCCAGCAGCCTTGGGGGGGGGAAGAACACTGAAGCTTTCTTT,CASSLGGGKNTEAFF
NA,NA,TRBV12-2,TRBJ2-3,TGTGCAAGTCGCTCTCGGACCTATAGCGGGAGCACAGATACGCAGTATTTT,CASRSRTYSGSTDTQYF
NA,NA,TRBV19,TRBJ1-2,TGTGCCAGTGAAGGGGATAACTATGGCTACACCTTC,CASEGDNYGYTF
TRBD1,NA,TRBV6-5,TRBJ1-1,TGTGCCAGCAGTTACGACAGGGTCACTGAAGCTTTCTTT,CASSYDRVTEAFF
NA,NA,TRBV6-6,TRBJ1-1,TGTGCCAGCAGTTACCAGGACAGAGGGATCGATGAAGCTTTCTTT,CASSYQDRGIDEAFF
TRBD2,NA,TRBV5-1,TRBJ2-5,TGCGCCAGCAGCTTGGAATCGGCGGCGGGAGGGCCAATGAAGACCCAGTACTTC,CASSLESAAGGPMKTQYF
NA,once,TRBV30,TRBJ2-4,TGTGCCTGGAGTGCCGGGAACATTCAGTACTTC,CAWSAGNIQYF
NA,NA,TRBV6-1,TRBJ1-5,TGTGCCAGCAGACAGGTGAGGAATCAGCCCCAGCATTTT,CASRQVRNQPQHF
NA,NA,TRBV19,TRBJ2-6,TGTGCCAGTGGGAGGAATGGACGCTCTGGGGCCAACGTCCTGACTTTC,CASGRNGRSGANVLTF
NA,NA,TRBV2,TRBJ2-3,TGTGCCAGCAGGGGTCTACAGGAGAGGCAGTATTTT,CASRGLQERQYF
TRBD1,NA,TRBV29-1,TRBJ2-5,TGCAGCGTTGAAAGGGGACAGGGGTCATTGGAGACCCAGTACTTC,CSVERGQGSLETQYF
NA,NA,TRBV5-4,TRBJ2-7,TGTGCCAGCGGCCCCCGGGGTACCTCCTACGAGCAGTACTTC,CASGPRGTSYEQYF
NA,NA,TRBV25-1,TRBJ2-5,TGTGCCAGCTCGAGGGGGGGCCGCGGAGAGACCCAGTACTTC,CASSRGGRGETQYF
TRBD2,NA,TRBV2,TRBJ2-2,TGTGCCAGCAGTGACGGCGGGAGGTTTGTCACCGGGGAGCTGTTTTTT,CASSDGGRFVTGELFF
NA,once,TRBV30,TRBJ2-3,TGTGCCCTGGAGGTAGATACGCAGTATTTT,CALEVDTQYF
TRBD2,NA,TRBV7-9,TRBJ2-3,TGTGCCAGCAGCTTAAGCCTAGCGGGAGAAGGAACAGATATGCAGTATTTT,CASSLSLAGEGTDMQYF
NA,NA,TRBV14,TRBJ1-1,TGTGCCAGCAGCCGACACCCGGGGGGAGCTGAAGCTTTCTTT,CASSRHPGGAEAFF
TRBD2,few,TRBV30,TRBJ2-1,TGTGCCTGGAGTGTGGGGCTAGCGGGAGTCCAGCAGTTCTTC,CAWSVGLAGVQQFF
TRBD2,NA,TRBV5-1,TRBJ2-1,TGCGCCAGCAGCCTACTAGCGGGGGGCTCCTACAATGAGCAGTTCTTC,CASSLLAGGSYNEQFF
TRBD2,NA,TRBV5-1,TRBJ2-7,TGCGCCAGCAGCCAGGAGGGACTAGCGGTCCCTAACGAGCAGTACTTC,CASSQEGLAVPNEQYF
TRBD1,NA,TRBV6-1,TRBJ2-3,TGTGCCAGCAGTAGCCGGGAAAGGGGGCAAGATACGCAGTATTTT,CASSSRERGQDTQYF
NA,once,TRBV5-1,TRBJ2-3,TGCGCCAGCAGCTTCAGACATAGGAGCACAGATACGCAGTATTTT,CASSFRHRSTDTQYF
TRBD1,once,TRBV19,TRBJ1-2,TGTGCCAGTCTCGGGACAGGGGATAACTATGGCTACACCTTC,CASLGTGDNYGYTF
NA,few,TRBV2,TRBJ1-1,TGTGCCAGCAAGATAACGGGAAACACTGAAGCTTTCTTT,CASKITGNTEAFF
NA,NA,TRBV19,TRBJ2-7,TGTGCCAGTAGCACGTCGAGGTACGAGCAGTACTTC,CASSTSRYEQYF
NA,NA,TRBV28,TRBJ1-5,TGTGCCAGCAGTGAATATACAGGTTTTCAGCCCCAGCATTTT,CASSEYTGFQPQHF
NA,once,TRBV6-1,TRBJ1-1,TGTGCCAGCAGTAGGGGGGGCTGGACTGAAGCTTTCTTT,CASSRGGWTEAFF
TRBD1,NA,TRBV18,TRBJ1-5,TGTGCCAGCTCAGAAAGAACAGGGGACAATCAGCCCCAGCATTTT,CASSERTGDNQPQHF
NA,NA,TRBV30,TRBJ2-7,TGTGCCTGGATTCGGGCAGGGTGGGACGAGCAGTACTTC,CAWIRAGWDEQYF
NA,NA,TRBV29-1,TRBJ2-5,TGCAGCGCCCGACAGGTGGGGGAGACCCAGTACTTC,CSARQVGETQYF